This T cell receptor beta chain is from a study of shared clonotypes between healthy human individuals. Study as a whole: CD4 naive cells filled three plates per donor, CD4 memory three, CD8 naive two and CD8 memory one. Study-wide results and limits: Researchers sampled blood only, noting tissue repertoires likely differ.

V lost 2 bases and J 7 bases, leaving 6 bases between the germline ends. CDR3 length equals 12 residues. CDR1 GTSNPN and CDR2 SVGIG come from the germline V gene (reference sequence). In the case of this clone: The antigen remains unidentified.

The data were produced by immunoSEQ multiplex PCR, yet TCRdb's version contains in-frame clones alone and is incomplete. This table holds about 2.3 million clones, 92% found once. The sample comprised naive CD4+ T cells from PBMCs. Sample subset: CD45RA+ positively selected. The receptor was derived from a man aged 18 to 35 in good health. Some clones in this sample may be carry-over from other donors' samples. The chain joins TRBV30 to TRBJ1-6; a possible D gene is TRBD1 (5 bases). CDR3 nucleotides: TGTGCCTGGAGTCCAGGGAATTCACCCCTCCACTTT. It is translated as CAWSPGNSPLHF. The variable domain in full, with the rest retrieved from reference TRBV30 and TRBJ1-6, is SQTIHQWPATLVQPVGSPLSLECTVEGTSNPNLYWYRQAAGRGLQLLFYSVGIGQISSEVPQNLSASRPQDRQFILSSKKLLLSDSGFYLCAWSPGNSPLHFGNGTRLTVT.